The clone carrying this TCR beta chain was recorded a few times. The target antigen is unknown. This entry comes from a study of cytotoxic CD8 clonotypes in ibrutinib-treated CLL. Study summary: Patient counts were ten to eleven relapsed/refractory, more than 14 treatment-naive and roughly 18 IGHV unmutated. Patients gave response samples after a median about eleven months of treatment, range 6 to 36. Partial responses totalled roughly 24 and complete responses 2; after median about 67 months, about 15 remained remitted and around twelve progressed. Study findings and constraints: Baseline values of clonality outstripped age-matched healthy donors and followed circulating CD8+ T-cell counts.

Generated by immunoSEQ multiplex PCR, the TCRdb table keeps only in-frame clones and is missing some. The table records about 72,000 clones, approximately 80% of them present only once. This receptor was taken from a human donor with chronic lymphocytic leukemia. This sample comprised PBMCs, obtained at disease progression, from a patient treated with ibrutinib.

CDR3 sequence: CASRTTSGRWNEQFF. The CDR3 DNA is TGTGCCAGCAGGACCACTAGCGGGAGATGGAATGAGCAGTTCTTC. The chain is built from TRBV2 and TRBJ2-1, with 11 bases aligning to TRBD2. This CDR3 is 15 amino acids long. Germline CDR1 is SNHLY and CDR2 is FYNNEI. V gave up 6 bases and J gave up 7 bases; unmatched junction bases: 8.